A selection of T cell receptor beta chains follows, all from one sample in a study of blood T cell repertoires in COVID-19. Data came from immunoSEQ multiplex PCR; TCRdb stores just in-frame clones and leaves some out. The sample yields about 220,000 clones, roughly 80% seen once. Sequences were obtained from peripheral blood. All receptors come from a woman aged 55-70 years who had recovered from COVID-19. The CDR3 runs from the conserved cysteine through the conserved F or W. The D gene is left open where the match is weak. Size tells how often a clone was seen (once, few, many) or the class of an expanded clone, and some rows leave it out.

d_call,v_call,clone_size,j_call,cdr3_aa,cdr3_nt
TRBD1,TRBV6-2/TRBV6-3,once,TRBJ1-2,CASSSSDRVSGYTF,TGTGCCAGCAGTTCCTCAGACAGGGTTTCGGGCTACACCTTC
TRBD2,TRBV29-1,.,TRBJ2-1,CSVEGLLAGGRNEQFF,TGCAGCGTTGAAGGCCTACTAGCGGGGGGGCGCAATGAGCAGTTCTTC
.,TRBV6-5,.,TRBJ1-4,CASKGTPATNEKLFF,TGTGCCAGCAAGGGGACTCCAGCAACTAATGAAAAACTGTTTTTT
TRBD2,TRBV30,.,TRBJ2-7,CAWSSLAGGVENSYEQYF,TGTGCCTGGAGTAGTCTAGCGGGGGGGGTGGAAAACTCCTACGAGCAGTACTTC
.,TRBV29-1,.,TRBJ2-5,CSVVVGVETQYF,TGCAGCGTTGTGGTGGGCGTGGAGACCCAGTACTTC
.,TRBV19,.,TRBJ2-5,CASSGGLHDPQYF,TGTGCCAGTAGTGGGGGACTTCACGATCCCCAGTACTTC
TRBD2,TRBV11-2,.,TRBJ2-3,CASSFTSGGHGDTQYF,TGTGCCAGCAGCTTTACTAGCGGGGGGCATGGCGATACGCAGTATTTT
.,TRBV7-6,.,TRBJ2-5,CASSLYAGYQETQYF,TGTGCCAGCAGCTTATACGCAGGGTACCAAGAGACCCAGTACTTC
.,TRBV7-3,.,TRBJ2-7,CASSLFQHGSEQYF,TGTGCCAGCAGCTTATTCCAACACGGGTCCGAGCAGTACTTC
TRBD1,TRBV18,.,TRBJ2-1,CASSVTGDPNYNEQFF,TGTGCCAGCTCAGTGACAGGGGACCCAAACTACAATGAGCAGTTCTTC
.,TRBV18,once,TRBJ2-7,CASSPGRGRTYEQYF,TGTGCCAGCTCCCCAGGGCGGGGGCGAACCTACGAGCAGTACTTC
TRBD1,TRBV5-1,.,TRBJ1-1,CASSLNPGGQTEAFF,TGCGCCAGCAGCCTAAATCCAGGGGGACAAACTGAAGCTTTCTTT
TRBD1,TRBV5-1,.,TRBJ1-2,CASSLTQGQGNYGYTF,TGCGCCAGCAGCTTGACCCAAGGACAGGGGAACTATGGCTACACCTTC
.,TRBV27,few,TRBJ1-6,CASSSLGGATSYNSPLHF,TGTGCCAGCAGTTCCCTCGGAGGGGCCACCTCCTATAATTCACCCCTCCACTTT
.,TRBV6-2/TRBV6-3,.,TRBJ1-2,CASSYRARYGYTF,TGTGCCAGCAGTTACCGAGCGCGCTATGGCTACACCTTC
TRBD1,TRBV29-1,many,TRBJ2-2,CSVGGGKENTGELFF,TGCAGCGTTGGAGGGGGCAAGGAGAACACCGGGGAGCTGTTTTTT
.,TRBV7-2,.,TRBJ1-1,CASSSLGGLMNTEAFF,TGTGCCAGCAGCTCCCTCGGCGGGTTGATGAACACTGAAGCTTTCTTT
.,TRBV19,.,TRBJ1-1,CASSMEAVHTEAFF,TGTGCCAGTAGTATGGAGGCTGTACACACTGAAGCTTTCTTT
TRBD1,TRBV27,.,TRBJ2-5,CASSNVWTGQQETQYF,TGTGCCAGCAGTAATGTTTGGACAGGCCAGCAAGAGACCCAGTACTTC
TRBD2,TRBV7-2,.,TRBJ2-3,CASSWTSGGGDTQYF,TGTGCCAGCAGTTGGACTAGCGGGGGAGGAGATACGCAGTATTTT
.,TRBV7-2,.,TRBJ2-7,CASSPRSGIEQYF,TGTGCCAGCAGCCCCCGCAGCGGAATCGAGCAGTACTTC
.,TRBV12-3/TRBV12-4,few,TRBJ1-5,CASGHPPSGPQHF,TGTGCCAGCGGCCACCCACCCTCGGGTCCCCAGCATTTT
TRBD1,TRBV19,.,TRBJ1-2,CASSSSGQTTLNYGYTF,TGTGCCAGTAGTTCCTCGGGACAGACAACACTGAACTATGGCTACACCTTC
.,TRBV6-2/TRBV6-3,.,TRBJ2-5,CASSWDFTIQETQYF,TGTGCCAGCAGTTGGGACTTCACAATACAAGAGACCCAGTACTTC
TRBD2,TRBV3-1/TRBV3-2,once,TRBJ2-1,CASSQAWRLAGDNEQFF,TGTGCCAGCAGCCAAGCATGGAGGCTAGCGGGGGACAATGAGCAGTTCTTC
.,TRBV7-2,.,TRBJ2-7,CASSMAGVYEQYF,TGTGCCAGCTCAATGGCAGGGGTCTACGAGCAGTACTTC
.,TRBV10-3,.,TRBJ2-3,CAISESRGTDTQYF,TGTGCCATCAGTGAGTCTCGGGGCACAGATACGCAGTATTTT
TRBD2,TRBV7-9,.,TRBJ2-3,CASSLQRGYTDTQYF,TGTGCCAGCAGCTTGCAGCGGGGATACACAGATACGCAGTATTTT
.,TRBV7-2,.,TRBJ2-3,CASSLARGTDTQYF,TGTGCCAGCAGCTTAGCGCGGGGCACAGATACGCAGTATTTT
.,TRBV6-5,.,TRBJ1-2,CASRDFQRGYTF,TGTGCCAGCAGAGACTTTCAGCGGGGCTACACCTTC
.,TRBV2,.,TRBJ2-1,CARRGGRDPYNEQFF,TGTGCCAGAAGGGGGGGCAGGGACCCCTACAATGAGCAGTTCTTC
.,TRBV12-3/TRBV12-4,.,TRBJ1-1,CASSPDSNEAFF,TGTGCCAGCAGTCCTGACAGCAATGAAGCTTTCTTT
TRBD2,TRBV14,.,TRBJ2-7,CASSSRGLAGTFHSYEQYF,TGTGCCAGCAGCTCAAGAGGACTAGCGGGTACCTTCCACTCCTACGAGCAGTACTTC
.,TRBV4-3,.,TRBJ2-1,CASSQLHTEQFF,TGCGCCAGCAGCCAATTACATACCGAGCAGTTCTTC
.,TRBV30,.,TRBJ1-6,CAWKIGGLSYNSPLHF,TGTGCCTGGAAAATCGGGGGACTCTCCTATAATTCACCCCTCCACTTT
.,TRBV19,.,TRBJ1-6,CASQAEGPSPLHF,TGTGCCAGTCAGGCAGAAGGTCCTTCACCCCTCCACTTT
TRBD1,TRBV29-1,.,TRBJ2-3,CSVVFQGADTQYF,TGCAGCGTTGTGTTCCAGGGGGCAGATACGCAGTATTTT
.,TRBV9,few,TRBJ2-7,CASSVGGVSSYEQYF,TGTGCCAGCAGCGTAGGCGGGGTATCGTCCTACGAGCAGTACTTC
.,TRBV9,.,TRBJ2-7,CASSVLSGYEQYF,TGTGCCAGCAGCGTTCTTAGCGGTTACGAGCAGTACTTC
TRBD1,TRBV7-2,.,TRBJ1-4,CASSPGQDIATNEKLFF,TGTGCCAGCAGCCCAGGACAGGATATTGCAACTAATGAAAAACTGTTTTTT
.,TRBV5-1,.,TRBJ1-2,CASSLGTDTGYTF,TGCGCCAGCAGCTTGGGGACGGACACTGGCTACACCTTC
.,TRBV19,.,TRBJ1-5,CASSILYSNQPQHF,TGTGCCAGTAGTATTTTGTATAGCAATCAGCCCCAGCATTTT
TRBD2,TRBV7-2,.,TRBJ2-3,CASSPSGGAFIMTDTQYF,TGTGCCAGCAGCCCTAGCGGGGGGGCCTTTATTATGACAGATACGCAGTATTTT
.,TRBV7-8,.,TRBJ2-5,CASSRDRKETQYF,TGTGCCAGCAGCCGAGACAGGAAGGAGACCCAGTACTTC
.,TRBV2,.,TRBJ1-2,CASSERAGELYGYTF,TGTGCCAGCAGTGAAAGGGCAGGGGAACTCTATGGCTACACCTTC
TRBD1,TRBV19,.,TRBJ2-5,CASSSRTGTETQYF,TGTGCCAGTAGTTCGCGGACAGGGACCGAGACCCAGTACTTC
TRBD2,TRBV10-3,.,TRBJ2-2,CAISAGGLTGELFF,TGTGCCATCTCAGCGGGGGGCCTCACCGGGGAGCTGTTTTTT
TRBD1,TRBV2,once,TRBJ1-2,CASTLDRVGYGYTF,TGTGCCAGCACCCTGGACAGGGTGGGATATGGCTACACCTTC
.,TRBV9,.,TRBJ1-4,CASSVGGGETNEKLFF,TGTGCCAGCAGCGTAGGAGGGGGAGAGACTAATGAAAAACTGTTTTTT